What follows are 8 T cell receptor beta chains derived from one specimen sequenced in a study of response to subunit inactivated influenza vaccine. TCRdb used MiXCR to reprocess the RT-PCR reads, holding one entry per CDR3 protein. Seen here are some 800,000 distinct CDR3 sequences, around 20% observed once, and the top ten hold 10%. The specimen comprised PBMCs from blood, sampled 5 days after vaccination. These receptors all come from a middle-aged man who received an inactivated influenza vaccine.

J is TRBJ2-5 and V is TRBV25-1, with TRBD1 as a possible D gene (5 bases). The germline V gene has CDR1 MGHDK and CDR2 SYGVNS. V was cut by 5 bases and J by 5 bases, with 18 bases left in between. The CDR3 has 15 amino acids. In nucleotides, the CDR3 is TGTGCCAGCAGTCCTAGGGGCAGGGCCCAGGAGACCCAGTACTTC. Its translation is CASSPRGRAQETQYF.

The genes are TRBV18 and TRBJ2-1, with TRBD2 as a possible D gene (5 bases). Germline lookup yields CDR1 KGHSH and CDR2 LQKENI. Trimming took off 2 bases at V and 5 bases at J, with 16 bases between the two ends. The CDR3 runs 16 residues. CDR3 loop: CASSPSEGGNHNEQFF. The CDR3 bases are TGTGCCAGCTCACCAAGTGAGGGTGGGAACCACAATGAGCAGTTCTTC.

The chain has TRBV20-1 and TRBJ2-3, with a weak D call TRBD2 (6 bases). The CDR3 runs 14 residues. Looked up from germline, CDR1 is DFQATT and CDR2 is SNEGSKA (reference sequence). Here the CDR3 reads CSARDSRFADTQYF. The DNA for the CDR3 is TGCAGCGCAAGGGACTCCAGGTTTGCGGATACGCAGTATTTT.

This sequence joins TRBV10-3 and TRBJ2-5; D is possibly TRBD1 or TRBD2 (5 bases each). CDR1 is ENHRY and CDR2 is SYGVKD in the germline V gene. The CDR3 has 12 residues. The V end was cut by 10 bases, the J end by 5 bases, with 14 bases between. In nucleotides, the CDR3 is TGTGCCACCCGGGACGGTATGGAGACCCAGTACTTC. Translation gives CATRDGMETQYF.

V is TRBV14 and J is TRBJ2-1; D not resolved. V lost 4 bases and J 9 bases, leaving 10 bases between the germline ends. The CDR3 is made up of 12 amino acids. Germline V lookup: CDR1 SGHDN, CDR2 FVKESK. CDR3 sequence (DNA): TGTGCCAGCAGCCTGCTCAGCGCTGAGCAGTTCTTC. It is translated as CASSLLSAEQFF.

CDR3 sequence (DNA): TGTGCCATCAGTGAGTCGCTCGACTCCTACGAGCAGTACTTC. It specifies CAISESLDSYEQYF. The genes are TRBV10-3 and TRBJ2-7; D remains unclear. V lost 0 bases and J 0 bases, leaving 6 bases between the germline ends. The CDR3 has 14 residues. Per the germline V gene, CDR1 is ENHRY and CDR2 is SYGVKD.

This clonotype is a singleton in its sample. The rearrangement links TRBV19 to TRBJ2-7, with TRBD2 matching 8 bases. The germline gives CDR1 LNHDA, CDR2 SQIVND (reference sequence). The CDR3 has 14 amino acids. V shed 6 bases, J shed 2 bases, and the junction held 6 bases outside the gene matches. CDR3 sequence (DNA): TGTGCCAGTAGCACGGGAGGGTGGACCTACGAGCAGTACTTC. Translated: CASSTGGWTYEQYF.

V usage is TRBV9 and J usage is TRBJ1-3, with TRBD1 as a possible D gene (5 bases). CDR1 SGDLS and CDR2 YYNGEE come from the germline V gene. Trimming took off 3 bases at V and 4 bases at J, with 11 bases between the two ends. The CDR3 sequence is 14 residues long. CDR3 amino acids: CASSDGTEGNTIYF. CDR3 bases: TGTGCCAGCAGCGACGGGACGGAGGGAAACACCATATATTTT.